Below, 13 T cell receptor beta chains from the same sample are listed, as sequenced in a study of control samples from healthy donors and cancer patients. The repertoire was sequenced with immunoSEQ multiplex PCR; TCRdb's copy has only in-frame clones and lacks some. The data show around 90,000 clones, about 84% seen once. The sample taken for sequencing was blood. These TCRs come from a woman between 40 and 55 years old in good health.

V gene TRBV6-5 combines with J gene TRBJ2-3; 8 bases align to TRBD2. V dropped 6 bases and J dropped 5; count of bases not matched to a gene: 10. The CDR3 length is 15 residues. The V gene's germline CDR1 is MNHEY and CDR2 SVGAGI. In DNA, the CDR3 is TGTGCCAGCAGCCCGGGGGGGAGTGGGAAAGATACGCAGTATTTT. It codes for CASSPGGSGKDTQYF.

This clone has only a few counts. The gene calls are TRBV10-3 and TRBJ2-1; D is uncertain. The CDR3 has 14 residues. Germline CDR1 is ENHRY and CDR2 is SYGVKD. The V end was cut by 2 bases, the J end by 6 bases, with 11 bases between. CDR3 bases: TGTGCCATCAGTGAGGCCTGGCGGTCCAATGAGCAGTTCTTC. Its protein product is CAISEAWRSNEQFF.

This chain connects TRBV6-5 to TRBJ2-7, with D unclear. V lost 7 bases to trimming and J lost 0 bases, with 10 bases between them. In germline, CDR1 is MNHEY, CDR2 SVGAGI. This CDR3 spans 13 amino acids. The CDR3 region has the DNA TGTGCCAGCACCTTACGGAACTCCTACGAGCAGTACTTC. The encoded protein is CASTLRNSYEQYF.

The chain combines TRBV7-2 with TRBJ1-3; TRBD1 might be the D (5 bases). The CDR3 is 14 residues long. CDR1 and CDR2 (germline): SGHTA, FQGNSA. V lost 5 bases, J lost 2 bases, and 10 bases lay in between. Here the CDR3 DNA reads TGTGCCAGCAGCCCCCCGGGGCCTGGAAACACCATATATTTT. This sequence encodes CASSPPGPGNTIYF.

Concerning this clone itself: One end of the junction is discordant with germline, which a read error may explain. The chain is built from TRBV6-1 and TRBJ1-2; 7 nucleotides match TRBD1. CDR1 and CDR2 from the germline V gene are MNHNS and SASEGT. The CDR3 totals 10 residues. The CDR3 loop is CASSEGTVVF. CDR3 sequence (DNA): TGTGCCAGCAGTGAGGGGACAGTAGTCTTC.

The rearrangement links TRBV5-8 to TRBJ2-7; D may match TRBD1 or TRBD2 (5 bases each). Trimming took 3 bases from V and 2 from J, leaving 15 bases between them. The CDR3 loop spans 15 amino acids. Germline loops: CDR1 SGHTS, CDR2 YDEGEE. CDR3 amino acids: CASSWAGTVPYEQYF. DNA for the CDR3: TGTGCCAGCAGCTGGGCAGGGACGGTTCCCTACGAGCAGTACTTC. Complete variable domain (other parts from reference TRBV5-8 and TRBJ2-7): EAGVTQSPTHLIKTRGQQATLRCSPISGHTSVYWYQQALGLGLQFLLWYDEGEERNRGNFPPRFSGRQFPNYSSELNVNALELEDSALYLCASSWAGTVPYEQYFGPGTRLTVT.

The V call is TRBV9, the J call TRBJ2-1, with unresolved D. Germline-derived CDR1 and CDR2 are SGDLS and YYNGEE. The CDR3 runs 14 residues. V lost 4 bases to trimming and J lost 7 bases, with 15 bases between them. CDR3 nucleotides: TGTGCCAGCAGCATTCTTGTGACTCCAAATGAGCAGTTCTTC. Translating gives CASSILVTPNEQFF.

The chain recombines TRBV7-2 with TRBJ1-2; 9 nucleotides match TRBD1. CDR1 is SGHTA and CDR2 is FQGNSA in the germline V gene. V was clipped by 4 bases and J by 7 bases; unmatched bases: 7. This CDR3 contains 14 residues. CDR3 DNA: TGTGCCAGCAGCTCACGGGACAGGGCGAGTGGCTACACCTTC. Translating it yields CASSSRDRASGYTF.

This chain uses TRBV5-4 with TRBJ2-7, with D perhaps being TRBD1 or TRBD2 (5 bases each). V was shortened by 2 bases and J by 5 bases, with 17 bases between the two germline ends. The CDR3 extends over 15 amino acids. The germline gives CDR1 SGHNT, CDR2 YYREEE (reference sequence). The CDR3 DNA follows: TGTGCCAGCAGCTTATGGGGGTTGGCGCCGGACGAGCAGTACTTC. It specifies CASSLWGLAPDEQYF.

The chain links TRBV7-8 to TRBJ2-3; 9 bases are shared with TRBD2. Germline assignment: CDR1 SGHVS and CDR2 FQNEAQ. The ends lost 5 bases at V and 6 bases at J; junction bases unmatched: 15. CDR3 size: 17 residues. For the CDR3, the DNA is TGTGCCAGCAGCCCGCGGGGGGGCGGGCATGGTGGGGATACGCAGTATTTT. Its translation is CASSPRGGGHGGDTQYF.

V and J are TRBV10-3 and TRBJ2-1; D not certain. CDR1 and CDR2 from the germline V gene are ENHRY and SYGVKD. V was clipped by 5 bases and J by 6 bases, with 17 bases between them. CDR3 size: 15 residues. The CDR3 here is CAISHDPIATNEQFF. CDR3 DNA: TGTGCCATCAGTCATGACCCCATCGCGACCAATGAGCAGTTCTTC.

This chain links TRBV5-1 with TRBJ2-3; a possible D gene is TRBD1 (5 bases). The CDR3 totals 12 residues. CDR1 SGHRS and CDR2 YFSETQ come from the germline V gene. The V end was cut by 1 base, the J end by 5 bases, with 5 bases between. The CDR3 DNA sequence: TGCGCCAGCAGCTTGAGGGGAGATACGCAGTATTTT. It yields the protein CASSLRGDTQYF.

This clone was seen a handful of times. The chain is built from TRBV7-2 and TRBJ1-2; D is undetermined. Germline values: CDR1 SGHTA, CDR2 FQGNSA. The V and J ends lost 4 bases and 4 bases respectively, with 10 bases between them. This CDR3 spans 13 amino acids. CDR3 bases: TGTGCCAGCAGCTCGCCTGGCGTCTATGGCTACACCTTC. It is translated as CASSSPGVYGYTF.